This TCR beta chain appears in the sequencing data of a study of beta chain features in type 1 diabetes. The isolated RNA, all of it, was reverse transcribed, so expressed TCRB transcripts were what got sequenced. Measured with immunoSEQ multiplex PCR; TCRdb has only the in-frame clones, and not every one. This sample has 300,000 to 400,000 clones, with 10% to 15% found just once. In its sample, this clone was seen a few times. The sequenced sample consisted of naive CD4+ T cells from blood. The sequence was obtained from a man aged 18-30 years in good health.

DNA of the CDR3: TGTGCCAGCAGCCAATCCGGGTCTCCTTATGGCTACACCTTC. This codes for CASSQSGSPYGYTF. The rearrangement joins TRBV16 to TRBJ1-2; no firm D call. The germline CDR1 and CDR2 sequences are KGHSY and FQNENV. V was pared by 0 bases and J by 5 bases, with 10 bases between. The CDR3 runs 14 residues.